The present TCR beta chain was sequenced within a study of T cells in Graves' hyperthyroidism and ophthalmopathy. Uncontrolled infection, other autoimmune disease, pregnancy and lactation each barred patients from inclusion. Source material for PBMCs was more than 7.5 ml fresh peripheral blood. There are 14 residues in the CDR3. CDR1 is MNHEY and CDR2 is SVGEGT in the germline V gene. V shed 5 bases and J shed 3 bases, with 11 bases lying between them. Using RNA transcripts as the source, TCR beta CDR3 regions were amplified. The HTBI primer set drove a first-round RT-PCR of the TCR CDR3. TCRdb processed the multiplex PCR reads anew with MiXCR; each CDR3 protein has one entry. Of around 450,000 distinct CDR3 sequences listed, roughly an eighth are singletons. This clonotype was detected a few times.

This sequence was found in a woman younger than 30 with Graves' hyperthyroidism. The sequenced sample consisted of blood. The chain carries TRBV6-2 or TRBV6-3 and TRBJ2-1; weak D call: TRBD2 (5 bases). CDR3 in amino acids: CASSADYLYNEQFF. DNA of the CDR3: TGTGCCAGCAGTGCTGACTACCTCTACAATGAGCAGTTCTTC.